This T cell receptor (beta chain) was observed in a study of blood T cell repertoires in COVID-19. The CDR3 consists of 14 residues. Measured with immunoSEQ multiplex PCR; TCRdb has only the in-frame clones, and not every one. Among some 380,000 clones listed, around 90% were seen once. The receptor was isolated from a woman aged 40 to 50 with acute COVID-19. V and J are TRBV21-1 and TRBJ1-4; the D call TRBD1 from the table was never checked on the DNA. TRBV21-1 is described as a pseudogene. Material: PBMCs or T cells enriched from blood (not recorded which). The CDR3 region is CASSNPAGEEKLFF. CDR3 bases: TGTGCCAGCAGCAACCCGGCAGGGGAAGAAAAACTGTTTTTT.